This T cell receptor (beta chain) was profiled in a study of PD-L1 blockade in urothelial cancer. Turning to the study itself: Between 0 and 3 prior chemotherapy regimens had been given to patients.

Sequencing was performed with immunoSEQ multiplex PCR; in TCRdb, only in-frame clones are kept and a portion is missing. The data hold tens of thousands of clones, with more than 75% observed a single time. The time point here: pretreatment peripheral blood. Patients each gave 1 to 8 samples, pretreatment and on-treatment. The source is a man between 60 and 75 years old with urothelial cancer. The specimen was PBMCs, collected around atezolizumab (anti-PD-L1) treatment.

CDR3: CAWSASSGGAGEQYF. CDR3 coding DNA: TGTGCCTGGAGTGCCTCTAGCGGGGGGGCGGGGGAGCAGTACTTC. V gene TRBV30 combines with J gene TRBJ2-7; 12 bases line up with TRBD2. The CDR3 is 15 residues long. The germline V gene encodes CDR1 GTSNPN and CDR2 SVGIG (reference sequence). V was pared by 1 base and J by 7 bases, with 8 bases of the junction left unmatched.